A selection of T cell receptor beta chains follows, all from one sample in a study of T cells in localized non-small cell lung cancer. This table comes from immunoSEQ multiplex PCR, and its TCRdb copy is limited to in-frame clones, with some not included. Counted here are roughly 25,000 clones, roughly nine tenths occurring once; the ten biggest clones make up over 11%. The source material was peripheral blood, sampled before any cancer treatment. The receptor source for this set is a female donor of 60 years or more with stage II squamous cell lung carcinoma. Each CDR3 is given with its conserved first and last residue. The order of the fields is V gene, J gene, D gene, clone size, CDR3 protein, CDR3 DNA. D genes are given only for firm matches. Rows may omit the clone size; those that give it use once, few, many or a size class.

V: TRBV5-6; J: TRBJ2-3; D: TRBD2; size: .; CDR3: CASSLTSGRAGQYF; DNA: TGTGCCAGCAGCTTGACTAGCGGGAGGGCCGGGCAGTATTTT
V: TRBV6-5; J: TRBJ2-2; D: .; size: .; CDR3: CASTRGTGELFF; DNA: TGTGCCAGCACCAGGGGCACCGGGGAGCTGTTTTTT
V: TRBV7-2; J: TRBJ1-4; D: .; size: once; CDR3: CASSLQTAVNEKLFF; DNA: TGTGCCAGCAGTCTCCAGACCGCCGTAAATGAAAAACTGTTTTTT
V: TRBV19; J: TRBJ1-2; D: .; size: once; CDR3: CASSLGEGDGYTF; DNA: TGTGCCAGTAGCCTCGGCGAAGGGGATGGCTACACCTTC
V: TRBV6-6; J: TRBJ2-1; D: TRBD2; size: .; CDR3: CASSRTSGGPDNEQFF; DNA: TGTGCCAGCAGTCGGACTAGCGGGGGGCCGGACAATGAGCAGTTCTTC
V: TRBV6-5; J: TRBJ1-1; D: TRBD1; size: .; CDR3: CASSFRTGGGTEAFF; DNA: TGTGCCAGCAGTTTCCGGACAGGGGGCGGCACTGAGGCTTTCTTT
V: TRBV30; J: TRBJ1-1; D: .; size: few; CDR3: CASERAMNTEAFF; DNA: TGTGCCTCCGAAAGGGCCATGAACACTGAAGCTTTCTTT
V: TRBV5-1; J: TRBJ1-4; D: .; size: .; CDR3: CASSLSVGNEKLFF; DNA: TGCGCCAGCAGCTTATCGGTGGGGAATGAAAAACTGTTTTTT
V: TRBV4-1; J: TRBJ1-2; D: TRBD1; size: .; CDR3: CASSQETGSMVYGYTF; DNA: TGCGCCAGCAGCCAGGAGACAGGGTCAATGGTATATGGCTACACCTTC
V: TRBV4-1; J: TRBJ1-5; D: .; size: .; CDR3: CASSQERAVDSNQPQHF; DNA: TGCGCCAGCAGCCAAGAACGAGCAGTGGATAGCAATCAGCCCCAGCATTTT
V: TRBV9; J: TRBJ2-5; D: .; size: few; CDR3: CASSVEDAEAQYF; DNA: TGTGCCAGCAGCGTAGAGGACGCTGAAGCCCAGTACTTC
V: TRBV21-1; J: TRBJ1-1; D: .; size: .; CDR3: CAAGRDKRFEAFF; DNA: TGTGCCGCCGGGAGGGACAAGAGGTTTGAAGCTTTCTTT
V: TRBV6-1; J: TRBJ2-1; D: TRBD2; size: once; CDR3: CASSGREAANVEQFF; DNA: TGTGCCAGCAGTGGACGGGAGGCCGCCAACGTTGAGCAGTTCTTC
V: TRBV7-2; J: TRBJ2-4; D: TRBD1; size: once; CDR3: CASSPLRQGAKNIQYF; DNA: TGTGCCAGCAGCCCCCTTCGACAGGGGGCCAAAAACATTCAGTACTTC
V: TRBV30; J: TRBJ2-2; D: TRBD1; size: .; CDR3: CACPGTGGTTGELFF; DNA: TGTGCCTGTCCCGGGACAGGGGGCACCACCGGGGAGCTGTTTTTT
V: TRBV5-1; J: TRBJ1-1; D: TRBD1; size: .; CDR3: CASSLEQGEEAFF; DNA: TGCGCCAGCAGCTTGGAGCAGGGGGAAGAAGCTTTCTTT
V: TRBV6-1; J: TRBJ2-1; D: .; size: .; CDR3: CASRPSYNEQFF; DNA: TGTGCCAGCAGACCATCCTACAATGAGCAGTTCTTC
V: TRBV6-1; J: TRBJ2-6; D: .; size: once; CDR3: CASTTDYGSVLTF; DNA: TGTGCCAGCACGACAGATTATGGGAGCGTCCTGACTTTC
V: TRBV9; J: TRBJ2-3; D: .; size: .; CDR3: CASSVGGADTQYF; DNA: TGTGCCAGCAGCGTAGGGGGGGCAGATACGCAGTATTTT
V: TRBV28; J: TRBJ2-7; D: TRBD2; size: .; CDR3: CASGGSGSHEQYF; DNA: TGTGCCTCCGGAGGTAGCGGGAGCCACGAGCAGTACTTC
V: TRBV4-2; J: TRBJ1-2; D: TRBD1; size: .; CDR3: CASSQDSGQNYGYTF; DNA: TGTGCCAGCAGCCAAGACTCGGGACAGAACTATGGCTACACCTTC
V: TRBV14; J: TRBJ1-4; D: .; size: .; CDR3: CASSQESRGSGYEKLFF; DNA: TGTGCCAGCAGCCAAGAGAGCAGGGGATCGGGGTATGAAAAACTGTTTTTT
V: TRBV7-2; J: TRBJ1-2; D: TRBD1; size: .; CDR3: CASSLGTGYYGYTF; DNA: TGTGCCAGCAGCTTAGGGACAGGATACTATGGCTACACCTTC
V: TRBV6-6; J: TRBJ2-5; D: .; size: .; CDR3: CASSYSHAEETQYF; DNA: TGTGCCAGCAGTTACTCCCACGCGGAGGAGACCCAGTACTTC
V: TRBV19; J: TRBJ2-2; D: TRBD1; size: .; CDR3: CASIGTQQGARTGELFF; DNA: TGTGCCAGTATAGGGACCCAACAGGGGGCGCGCACCGGGGAGCTGTTTTTT
V: TRBV5-1; J: TRBJ1-1; D: TRBD1; size: once; CDR3: CASRQGENTEAFF; DNA: TGCGCCAGCAGGCAGGGGGAGAACACTGAAGCTTTCTTT
V: TRBV7-2; J: TRBJ2-2; D: .; size: .; CDR3: CASSFQRTQPGELFF; DNA: TGTGCCAGCAGCTTCCAGCGTACCCAGCCCGGGGAGCTGTTTTTT
V: TRBV11-3; J: TRBJ2-7; D: TRBD2; size: .; CDR3: CASSLGNLAGIEYEQYF; DNA: TGTGCCAGCAGCCTGGGAAACCTAGCGGGAATCGAGTACGAGCAGTACTTC
V: TRBV19; J: TRBJ1-2; D: TRBD1; size: .; CDR3: CASSMSRDSSYGYTF; DNA: TGTGCCAGTAGTATGTCCCGGGACAGTTCATATGGCTACACCTTC
V: TRBV19; J: TRBJ1-2; D: TRBD1; size: .; CDR3: CASSTGTGGAGYGYTF; DNA: TGTGCCAGTAGTACCGGGACAGGGGGCGCAGGTTATGGCTACACCTTC
V: TRBV5-5; J: TRBJ2-5; D: TRBD2; size: .; CDR3: CASSFSGTFQETQYF; DNA: TGTGCCAGCAGCTTTAGCGGGACTTTCCAAGAGACCCAGTACTTC
V: TRBV7-9; J: TRBJ2-1; D: .; size: .; CDR3: CASSLARAVSYNEQFF; DNA: TGTGCCAGCAGCTTAGCTCGCGCCGTAAGCTACAATGAGCAGTTCTTC
V: TRBV28; J: TRBJ1-2; D: .; size: .; CDR3: CASSFQTVGYTF; DNA: TGTGCCAGCAGTTTCCAGACAGTGGGCTACACCTTC
V: TRBV6-5; J: TRBJ1-4; D: .; size: once; CDR3: CASTGGTKAEKLFF; DNA: TGTGCCAGCACCGGGGGAACAAAGGCGGAAAAACTGTTTTTT
V: TRBV5-4; J: TRBJ1-2; D: TRBD1; size: .; CDR3: CASSPGGTGNSYGYTF; DNA: TGTGCCAGCAGCCCAGGGGGGACAGGGAATTCCTATGGCTACACCTTC
V: TRBV27; J: TRBJ2-5; D: .; size: .; CDR3: CASSSRRIGETQYF; DNA: TGTGCCAGCAGTTCCCGTCGAATCGGGGAGACCCAGTACTTC
V: TRBV28; J: TRBJ1-4; D: .; size: .; CDR3: CASSLLGNFGEKLFF; DNA: TGTGCCAGCAGTTTGCTAGGCAATTTTGGGGAAAAACTGTTTTTT
V: TRBV28; J: TRBJ1-1; D: TRBD1; size: .; CDR3: CASSFRGSNTEAFF; DNA: TGTGCCAGCAGTTTCAGGGGGTCGAACACTGAAGCTTTCTTT
V: TRBV9; J: TRBJ2-7; D: .; size: .; CDR3: CASSDPEDGRLPNEQYF; DNA: TGTGCCAGCAGCGACCCGGAGGACGGACGGCTTCCTAACGAGCAGTACTTC
V: TRBV6-1; J: TRBJ2-7; D: TRBD1; size: .; CDR3: CASSEATGQVTYEQYF; DNA: TGTGCCAGCAGTGAAGCGACGGGACAGGTTACCTACGAGCAGTACTTC
V: TRBV18; J: TRBJ1-2; D: .; size: .; CDR3: CASSPRVTPQGNGYTF; DNA: TGTGCCAGCTCACCAAGGGTTACTCCACAGGGAAATGGCTACACCTTC
V: TRBV7-2; J: TRBJ1-4; D: .; size: once; CDR3: CASSRDSREKLFF; DNA: TGTGCCAGCAGCCGGGACTCTCGGGAAAAACTGTTTTTT
V: TRBV5-1; J: TRBJ2-6; D: TRBD1; size: .; CDR3: CASSPVAGTATSGANVLTF; DNA: TGCGCCAGCAGCCCGGTTGCCGGGACAGCTACCTCTGGGGCCAACGTCCTGACTTTC
V: TRBV6-5; J: TRBJ2-2; D: TRBD1; size: .; CDR3: CASSPDRGTGELFF; DNA: TGTGCCAGCAGCCCGGACAGGGGGACCGGGGAGCTGTTTTTT
V: TRBV7-8; J: TRBJ1-4; D: .; size: once; CDR3: CASSLGTRANEKLFF; DNA: TGTGCCAGCAGCTTAGGGACACGGGCGAATGAAAAACTGTTTTTT
V: TRBV9; J: TRBJ1-1; D: TRBD1; size: .; CDR3: CASSFSGTGLTEAFF; DNA: TGTGCCAGCAGCTTTTCCGGGACAGGGTTGACTGAAGCTTTCTTT
V: TRBV19; J: TRBJ2-5; D: .; size: .; CDR3: CASSPPGVTETQYF; DNA: TGTGCCAGTAGCCCTCCCGGGGTCACGGAGACCCAGTACTTC
V: TRBV5-1; J: TRBJ1-1; D: TRBD1; size: .; CDR3: CASSSETGGTEAFF; DNA: TGCGCCAGCAGCTCAGAGACAGGGGGTACTGAAGCTTTCTTT
V: TRBV19; J: TRBJ1-3; D: .; size: .; CDR3: CASSTGRSSGNTIYF; DNA: TGTGCCAGTAGTACCGGACGGAGCTCTGGAAACACCATATATTTT
V: TRBV29-1; J: TRBJ1-1; D: .; size: .; CDR3: CSVLWSKGTEAFF; DNA: TGCAGCGTTCTTTGGAGTAAGGGGACTGAAGCTTTCTTT
V: TRBV6-6; J: TRBJ1-1; D: .; size: .; CDR3: CATRGVNTEAFF; DNA: TGTGCCACCCGGGGAGTTAACACTGAAGCTTTCTTT
V: TRBV7-9; J: TRBJ2-7; D: .; size: .; CDR3: CASSLQELEQYF; DNA: TGTGCCAGCAGCTTACAGGAACTCGAGCAGTACTTC
V: TRBV19; J: TRBJ1-2; D: .; size: .; CDR3: CASSIASSQGGYTF; DNA: TGTGCCAGTAGTATAGCCTCCAGTCAAGGAGGCTACACCTTC
V: TRBV5-1; J: TRBJ2-6; D: .; size: .; CDR3: CASKAGPGANVLTF; DNA: TGCGCCAGCAAGGCAGGCCCTGGGGCCAACGTCCTGACTTTC
V: TRBV7-2; J: TRBJ1-6; D: .; size: few; CDR3: CASSLVSGGASSPLHF; DNA: TGTGCCAGCAGCTTAGTTTCTGGGGGCGCATCGTCACCCCTCCACTTT
V: TRBV19; J: TRBJ2-5; D: TRBD2; size: .; CDR3: CASSIGTGGETQYF; DNA: TGTGCCAGTAGTATCGGGACGGGAGGAGAGACCCAGTACTTC
V: TRBV29-1; J: TRBJ1-1; D: .; size: .; CDR3: CSVADFKGTEAFF; DNA: TGCAGCGTCGCCGACTTCAAAGGGACTGAAGCTTTCTTT
V: TRBV5-1; J: TRBJ2-3; D: TRBD2; size: once; CDR3: CASSPLTSGGNTDTQYF; DNA: TGCGCCAGCAGCCCCCTTACTAGCGGGGGGAACACAGATACGCAGTATTTT
V: TRBV9; J: TRBJ2-1; D: .; size: once; CDR3: CASSVVTGWNNEQFF; DNA: TGTGCCAGCAGCGTAGTGACAGGCTGGAACAATGAGCAGTTCTTC